The 27 T cell receptor beta chains below all came from one sample that was sequenced in a study of CD8+ T cells in alopecia areata. Extracted RNA was reverse transcribed into cDNA, the sequencing template. Using immunoSEQ multiplex PCR, the repertoire was profiled, and TCRdb retains in-frame clones only, with some absent. Of 200,000 to 250,000 clones in the sample, 35% to 40% were seen once. Treatment denoted: oral pan-JAK inhibitor, 5-10 mg twice daily. The sequencing here drew on CD4+ T cells sorted from blood, taken at week 34, from a patient treated with tofacitinib. The receptors shown here come from a human donor with alopecia areata.

This chain connects TRBV5-1 to TRBJ2-7; 7 bases are a match to TRBD2. The J segment lost 6 bases and the V segment lost 4 bases, leaving 10 bases of the junction unmatched. This CDR3 has 14 residues. Germline CDR1 and CDR2: SGHRS and YFSETQ. This chain's CDR3 is CASSPGTISGEQYF. In DNA form, the CDR3 reads TGCGCCAGCAGCCCCGGGACTATCTCGGGCGAGCAGTACTTC.

This clone was counted at least ten times. V usage is TRBV4-2 and J usage is TRBJ2-3; D is undetermined. V lost 1 base and J 5 bases, leaving 4 bases between the germline ends. CDR1 is LGHNA and CDR2 is YNFKEQ in the germline V gene. The CDR3 is 12 amino acids. CDR3 in amino acids: CASSQVEDTQYF. The CDR3 nucleotides are TGTGCCAGCAGCCAAGTGGAAGATACGCAGTATTTT.

This clone was seen more than once but under ten times. This sequence joins TRBV5-4 and TRBJ2-5; 9 positions agree with TRBD2. The V and J ends lost 4 bases and 3 bases, in that order; junction bases with no gene match: 13. Germline CDR1 SGHNT, CDR2 YYREEE (reference sequence). CDR3 size: 17 residues. In nucleotides, the CDR3 is TGTGCCAGCAGCCGCGACGTCCGGCGGGAGGGTAAAGAGACCCAGTACTTC. This sequence encodes CASSRDVRREGKETQYF.

The chain links TRBV6-1 to TRBJ2-1; 9 bases fit TRBD2. The germline V gene encodes CDR1 MNHNS and CDR2 SASEGT. Germline trimming cut 4 bases from V and 6 bases from J; bases unmatched to any gene: 4. The CDR3 is made up of 14 amino acids. CDR3 region: CASSVAGAANEQFF. In DNA, the CDR3 is TGTGCCAGCAGTGTAGCGGGGGCGGCCAATGAGCAGTTCTTC.

This clone was seen once. The chain links TRBV29-1 to TRBJ2-5; 9 bases are a match to TRBD1. The tail of the sequence fits TRBJ2-7 better, so the J call may be wrong. Germline-derived CDR1 and CDR2 are SQVTM and ANQGSEA. The CDR3 loop spans 12 amino acids. The CDR3 DNA sequence: TGCAGCGGAGGGGACAGGGCCTACGAGCAGTACTTC. Its protein product is CSGGDRAYEQYF.

The V call is TRBV29-1, the J call TRBJ2-3; 11 bases are shared with TRBD2. V shed 4 bases, J shed 1 base, and the junction held 1 base outside the gene matches. The CDR3 contains 14 residues. The V gene's germline CDR1 is SQVTM and CDR2 ANQGSEA. CDR3 loop: CSVVAGGGTDTQYF. CDR3 coding DNA: TGCAGCGTTGTAGCGGGGGGGGGCACAGATACGCAGTATTTT.

This clone was counted between two and nine times. The rearrangement uses TRBV19 and TRBJ1-1; no definite D call. Trimming took off 6 bases at V and 0 bases at J, with 8 bases between the two ends. Germline V lookup: CDR1 LNHDA, CDR2 SQIVND (reference sequence). The length of the CDR3 is 13 residues. The CDR3 sequence: CASRSPVNTEAFF. The DNA for the CDR3 is TGTGCCAGTAGGTCACCGGTGAACACTGAAGCTTTCTTT.

This rearrangement joins TRBV2 to TRBJ2-5; D uncertain. Germline values: CDR1 SNHLY, CDR2 FYNNEI. There are 13 residues in the CDR3. Between the trimmed V and J ends, which lost 4 bases and 4 bases, there was a span of 10 bases. The CDR3 reads CASSASRGETQYF. The CDR3 coding sequence is TGTGCCAGCAGTGCCTCCCGAGGAGAGACCCAGTACTTC.

This clone was detected only a few times. V gene TRBV7-9 combines with J gene TRBJ2-3; no firm D call. The CDR3 runs 11 residues. The V gene lost 5 bases and the J gene lost 6 bases, with 6 bases spanning the gap. Germline values: CDR1 SEHNR, CDR2 FQNEAQ (reference sequence). In nucleotides, the CDR3 is TGTGCCAGCAGCCGTGGGGATACGCAGTATTTT. Translating it yields CASSRGDTQYF.

The chain couples TRBV30 to TRBJ2-1, with D unclear. The V gene's germline CDR1 is GTSNPN and CDR2 SVGIG (reference sequence). V was trimmed by 4 bases and J by 0 bases, leaving 16 bases between them. The CDR3 length is 16 residues. The CDR3 here is CAWTVLRGSSYNEQFF. CDR3 nucleotides: TGTGCCTGGACCGTGCTGCGCGGCAGCTCCTACAATGAGCAGTTCTTC.

This clone has just a few counts. The chain has TRBV9 and TRBJ2-7, with 11 nucleotides matching TRBD1. The CDR3 is 14 amino acids. J was trimmed by 3 bases and V by 7 bases; bases with no gene match: 6. CDR1 SGDLS and CDR2 YYNGEE come from the germline V gene. CDR3: CASSRTGGSYEQYF. The CDR3, as DNA: TGTGCCAGCTCCCGGACAGGGGGCAGCTACGAGCAGTACTTC.

This clone was detected only once. This chain joins TRBV27 and TRBJ1-1, with 8 bases lining up with TRBD1. Losses at the gene ends were 5 bases for V and 4 bases for J; bases not matched to a gene: 6. The CDR3 spans 14 residues. Germline V gives CDR1 MNHEY, CDR2 SMNVEV (reference sequence). The CDR3 reads CASSLGQVSTEAFF. The DNA for the CDR3 is TGTGCCAGCAGTCTGGGACAGGTGAGCACTGAAGCTTTCTTT.

This chain joins TRBV2 and TRBJ2-3; TRBD2 matches 9 bases. CDR3 size: 15 residues. Losses at the gene ends were 5 bases for V and 4 bases for J; bases not matched to a gene: 7. Germline loops: CDR1 SNHLY, CDR2 FYNNEI. The CDR3 sequence: CASSSGTSLADTQYF. CDR3 sequence (DNA): TGTGCCAGCAGTTCCGGGACTAGCCTGGCAGATACGCAGTATTTT.

The CDR3 here is CSVREGNQPQHF. CDR3 coding DNA: TGCAGCGTTCGGGAAGGGAACCAGCCCCAGCATTTT. The J gene is TRBJ1-5, the V gene TRBV29-1; D gene unclear. The CDR3 totals 12 residues. The V gene lost 5 bases and the J gene lost 7 bases, with 12 bases spanning the gap. Germline V lookup: CDR1 SQVTM, CDR2 ANQGSEA.

The chain couples TRBV9 to TRBJ1-2, with D perhaps matching TRBD1 (5 bases). This CDR3 has 14 amino acids. Looked up from germline, CDR1 is SGDLS and CDR2 is YYNGEE. V was clipped by 0 bases and J by 3 bases, with 9 bases between them. The CDR3 here is CASSVGGGDYGYTF. CDR3 DNA sequence: TGTGCCAGCAGCGTAGGAGGAGGGGACTATGGCTACACCTTC.

In this sample, this clone turned up a few times. This chain uses TRBV5-4 with TRBJ2-2, with D tentatively TRBD1 (7 bases). Trimming took 4 bases from V and 6 from J, leaving 19 bases between them. The CDR3 spans 16 residues. Looked up from germline, CDR1 is SGHNT and CDR2 is YYREEE (reference sequence). CDR3 nucleotides: TGTGCCAGCAGCGAGGGGGCAGACCGGAGGGCCGGGGAGCTGTTTTTT. Amino acid sequence: CASSEGADRRAGELFF.

This clone has only a few counts. The chain recombines TRBV4-2 with TRBJ2-3, with 7 bases fitting TRBD2. The CDR3 is made up of 16 amino acids. The J segment lost 3 bases and the V segment lost 1 base, leaving 7 bases of the junction unmatched. The germline V gene has CDR1 LGHNA and CDR2 YNFKEQ. The CDR3 DNA sequence: TGTGCCAGCAGCCAAGTTGGCGGGAGATCAACAGATACGCAGTATTTT. Encoded protein: CASSQVGGRSTDTQYF.

This clone was counted a few times. The genes are TRBV30 and TRBJ2-2; the D is unclear. The CDR3 has 15 residues. Germline assignment: CDR1 GTSNPN and CDR2 SVGIG (reference sequence). CDR3 DNA sequence: TGTGCTTCGGGCCGTTTAACGTTTGACACCGGGGAGCTGTTTTTT. Translation: CASGRLTFDTGELFF.

The chain couples TRBV25-1 to TRBJ1-1; the D is unclear. CDR1 is MGHDK, CDR2 SYGVNS, per germline. The CDR3 has 13 residues. Trimming pared 1 base from V and 6 bases from J, leaving 9 bases between. CDR3 nucleotides: TGTGCCAGCAGTGAATCTCTAACGGCTGAAGCTTTCTTT. It translates to CASSESLTAEAFF.

The gene calls are TRBV7-2 and TRBJ1-5; D unclear. V lost 4 bases to trimming and J lost 4 bases, with 11 bases between them. The germline V gene has CDR1 SGHTA and CDR2 FQGNSA. The CDR3 covers 14 residues. The chain's CDR3 is CASSSGVLNQPQHF. The CDR3 bases are TGTGCCAGCAGCTCAGGAGTATTAAATCAGCCCCAGCATTTT.

The sample holds a few counts of this clone. The chain recombines TRBV7-9 with TRBJ1-4; the D gene is possibly TRBD1 (5 bases). The V gene's germline CDR1 is SEHNR and CDR2 FQNEAQ (reference sequence). CDR3 length equals 13 residues. The V end lost 5 bases, the J end lost 8 bases, and 12 bases lay between the germline ends. CDR3 region: CASSDRDLEKLFF. CDR3 in DNA: TGTGCCAGCAGCGACCGGGACTTAGAAAAACTGTTTTTT.

The chain joins TRBV4-1 to TRBJ2-5; 9 bases map to TRBD2. This CDR3 is built from 15 residues. V gave up 3 bases and J gave up 5 bases; unmatched junction bases: 7. In germline, CDR1 is MGHRA, CDR2 YSYEKL. The CDR3 reads CASSQNAGGKETQYF. The CDR3 nucleotides read TGCGCCAGCAGCCAGAACGCGGGAGGGAAGGAGACCCAGTACTTC.

The chain joins TRBV5-6 to TRBJ1-2, with no clear D. Trimming stripped 3 bases from V and 4 bases from J, with 13 bases between. The CDR3 runs 14 residues. Germline-derived CDR1 and CDR2 are SGHDT and YYEEEE. The CDR3 region is CASSSGRYGYGYTF. The CDR3, as DNA: TGTGCCAGCAGCTCCGGGCGGTATGGCTATGGCTACACCTTC.

V usage is TRBV25-1 and J usage is TRBJ1-1, with 7 bases identical to TRBD1. CDR3 length equals 18 residues. Germline V gives CDR1 MGHDK, CDR2 SYGVNS. J lost 3 bases, V lost 4 bases, and 17 bases had no gene match. CDR3 sequence reads: CASSARQGWRGQYTEAFF. The DNA for the CDR3 is TGTGCCAGCAGTGCCCGACAGGGATGGAGGGGACAATACACTGAAGCTTTCTTT.

The rearrangement uses TRBV18 and TRBJ2-7, with D tentatively TRBD1 (5 bases). There are 14 residues in the CDR3. Germline V lookup: CDR1 KGHSH, CDR2 LQKENI. V lost 3 bases to trimming and J lost 2 bases, with 11 bases between them. In DNA form, the CDR3 reads TGTGCCAGCTCACCTCCAGGGAACCCCTACGAGCAGTACTTC. Translated, it gives CASSPPGNPYEQYF.

The sample holds one count of this clone. The chain is built from TRBV18 and TRBJ1-2; D is uncertain. Germline values: CDR1 KGHSH, CDR2 LQKENI. V was pared by 3 bases and J by 3 bases, with 11 bases between. The CDR3 is 14 amino acids. CDR3 sequence: CASSPVEGDYGYTF. In DNA, the CDR3 is TGTGCCAGCTCACCGGTAGAGGGTGACTATGGCTACACCTTC.

This clone showed up just a few times. V gene TRBV7-6 combines with J gene TRBJ1-3; D ambiguous. V was trimmed by 5 bases and J by 0 bases, leaving 20 bases between them. This CDR3 region has 18 residues. Per germline, CDR1 SGHVS and CDR2 FNYEAQ. The DNA for the CDR3 is TGTGCCAGCAGCCGTAATGGGCCCGACGGCGGCTCTGGAAACACCATATATTTT. This gives the protein CASSRNGPDGGSGNTIYF. Full variable domain (remainder filled in from reference TRBV7-6 and TRBJ1-3): GAGVSQSPRYKVTKRGQDVALRCDPISGHVSLYWYRQALGQGPEFLTYFNYEAQQDKSGLPNDRFSAERPEGSISTLTIQRTEQRDSAMYRCASSRNGPDGGSGNTIYFGEGSWLTVV.